This T cell receptor (beta chain) was captured in a study of blood T cells in healthy people across ages. The CDR3 contains 11 residues. The ends were cut back, 8 bases at V and 3 bases at J, with 5 bases in the middle. Germline CDR1 SEHNR, CDR2 FQNEAQ (reference sequence). Alongside a J-beta primer mix, a sample-barcoded 5' primer served in a second PCR lasting about 7 to 11 cycles. Every cDNA molecule bore a tag from a template-switch adaptor containing 12 random nucleotides. TCRdb passed the 5' RACE reads through MiXCR, listing each CDR3 protein once. The table has 650,000 to 800,000 distinct CDR3 sequences, around 45% seen once. At least 7 million PBMCs were isolated per sample. A few counts support this clonotype. As yet, its antigen is unknown. Overall study results and limits: Strong correlation was found linking TCR beta diversity to naive T cell percentage. Naive CD4+ cells and diversity were both higher in long-lived donors than in aged donors.

The sequencing sample was made of blood. This sequence originates from a man aged 60-69 years in good health. The chain recombines TRBV7-9 with TRBJ1-5; D is perhaps TRBD1 (5 bases). CDR3 nucleotides: TGTGCCAGCGGGGCCAATCAGCCCCAGCATTTT. This gives the protein CASGANQPQHF.